Listed here are 14 T cell receptor beta chains from one sample, sequenced in a study of control samples from healthy donors and cancer patients (dated by TCRdb to the early 2020s). The library relied on the immunoSEQ multiplex PCR assay. TCRdb holds this immuneACCESS table with in-frame rearrangements only. Some clones are missing; in checked studies, unresolved V genes explain under half, and the rest has no known cause. This sample gives around 200,000 clones in total; about 93% of them show up just once. The ten largest make up more than 1.1% of the sample. Sequencing used blood. The receptors here all came from a man between 18 and 35 years old in good health.

The gene calls are TRBV7-2 and TRBJ1-2; no reliable D call. Trimming removed 5 bases at V and 7 bases at J, with 20 bases between. The CDR3 loop spans 15 amino acids. Germline assignment: CDR1 SGHTA and CDR2 FQGNSA. CDR3 nucleotides: TGTGCCAGCAGCCAGACTACGACAATGAAGCGTGGCTACACCTTC. Encoded protein: CASSQTTTMKRGYTF.

This clone was counted between two and nine times. CDR3 in DNA: TGTGCCAGTAGCCGACAGGGTGGAATGGGTGGCTACACCTTC. Its translation is CASSRQGGMGGYTF. The V gene is TRBV19, the J gene TRBJ1-2; 7 nucleotides line up with TRBD1. Germline V gene lookup returns CDR1 LNHDA and CDR2 SQIVND (reference sequence). The junction had 11 bases not matched to a gene; V was cut back by 6 bases and J by 7 bases. The CDR3 spans 14 residues.

V is TRBV5-5 and J is TRBJ1-5; no reliable D call. The germline V gene has CDR1 SGHKS and CDR2 YYEKEE (reference sequence). Trimming took off 1 base at V and 4 bases at J, with 6 bases between the two ends. The CDR3 loop spans 13 amino acids. The CDR3 region is CASSLYVNQPQHF. The CDR3 DNA follows: TGTGCCAGCAGCTTGTACGTTAATCAGCCCCAGCATTTT. The variable domain in full, completed from reference TRBV5-5 and TRBJ1-5, reads DAGVTQSPTHLIKTRGQQVTLRCSPISGHKSVSWYQQVLGQGPQFIFQYYEKEERGRGNFPDRFSARQFPNYSSELNVNALLLGDSALYLCASSLYVNQPQHFGDGTRLSIL.

Points on this clone: In the same sample, other DNA sequences code for this CDR3. This chain uses TRBV18 with TRBJ1-5; 10 positions match TRBD1. This CDR3 is built from 17 residues. CDR1 is KGHSH and CDR2 is LQKENI in the germline V gene. The trim removed 6 bases at V and 7 bases at J, leaving 15 bases unmatched. CDR3 amino acids: CASSQDRQGAGGQPQHF. CDR3 nucleotides: TGTGCCAGCTCGCAAGATAGACAGGGGGCCGGGGGGCAGCCCCAGCATTTT.

Turning to this clone: This specimen includes other DNA sequences encoding the same CDR3. This chain joins TRBV3-1 (or the pseudogene TRBV3-2) and TRBJ1-5; D remains unclear. The CDR3 runs to 13 residues. Germline V gene lookup returns CDR1 LGHDT and CDR2 YNNKEL (reference sequence). V lost 0 bases and J lost 7, with 7 bases in between. The CDR3 DNA reads TGTGCCAGCAGCCAAGATCCAGGCCAGCCCCAGCATTTT. Encoded protein: CASSQDPGQPQHF.

This clone was picked up one time. The chain couples TRBV2 to TRBJ2-2, with TRBD2 matching over 8 bases. CDR3 length: 16 residues. V dropped 5 bases and J dropped 3; count of bases not matched to a gene: 8. Germline assignment: CDR1 SNHLY and CDR2 FYNNEI. The CDR3 loop is CASSSGRGAYTGELFF. The CDR3 DNA follows: TGTGCCAGCAGTAGCGGGCGGGGGGCTTACACCGGGGAGCTGTTTTTT.

The chain recombines TRBV5-1 with TRBJ2-7, with D perhaps matching TRBD1 (5 bases). Deletions cut 0 bases from V and 4 bases from J, with 11 bases between. Germline values: CDR1 SGHRS, CDR2 YFSETQ. This CDR3 has 14 residues. The CDR3 DNA reads TGCGCCAGCAGCTTGGAAGCAGGGTTGTACGAGCAGTACTTC. Translating it yields CASSLEAGLYEQYF.

On this clone: Other nucleotide sequences from this sample produce the same CDR3. This chain connects TRBV7-8 to TRBJ1-2; tentative D call: TRBD1 (6 bases). Trimming shortened V by 1 base and J by 7 bases, and 10 bases separated the two germline ends. Germline assignment: CDR1 SGHVS and CDR2 FQNEAQ. The CDR3 runs to 13 residues. CDR3 in amino acids: CASSLGEGGGYTF. CDR3 nucleotides: TGTGCCAGCAGCTTAGGGGAGGGGGGTGGCTACACCTTC. The full variable domain, with the rest looked up from reference TRBV7-8 and TRBJ1-2, is GAGVSQSPRYKVAKRGQDVALRCDPISGHVSLFWYQQALGQGPEFLTYFQNEAQLDKSGLPSDRFFAERPEGSVSTLKIQRTQQEDSAVYLCASSLGEGGGYTFGSGTRLTVV.

V and J are TRBV7-9 and TRBJ2-3; 12 nucleotides match TRBD2. Trimming cost V 5 bases and J 9 bases; bases outside gene matches: 18. The CDR3 sequence is 18 residues long. Per the germline V gene, CDR1 is SEHNR and CDR2 is FQNEAQ (reference sequence). The CDR3 protein is CASSPSRGTSGPGMTQYF. The CDR3 DNA follows: TGTGCCAGCAGCCCCTCCCGAGGGACTAGCGGGCCTGGGATGACGCAGTATTTT.

The CDR3 region is CASTRGGSGNQPQHF. CDR3 coding DNA: TGTGCCTCAACGAGGGGCGGTTCGGGCAATCAGCCCCAGCATTTT. The chain has TRBV2 and TRBJ1-5, with D possibly TRBD1 on 5 matching bases. Germline CDR1 SNHLY, CDR2 FYNNEI. The CDR3 has 15 residues. Trimming shortened V by 11 bases and J by 2 bases, and 19 bases separated the two germline ends.

The V gene is TRBV6-4, the J gene TRBJ2-5; D is perhaps TRBD1 or TRBD2 (6 bases each). Germline assignment: CDR1 MRHNA and CDR2 SNTAGT. V was trimmed by 2 bases and J by 4 bases, leaving 17 bases between them. CDR3 length: 16 amino acids. CDR3 protein: CASSDRAEGGLETQYF. CDR3 sequence (DNA): TGTGCCAGCAGTGACCGAGCTGAGGGGGGCCTAGAGACCCAGTACTTC.

This chain links TRBV12-5 with TRBJ2-6, with D perhaps TRBD1 or TRBD2 (5 bases each). Trimming took off 2 bases at V and 0 bases at J, with 14 bases between the two ends. Germline CDR1 is LGHNT and CDR2 is FRNRAP. This CDR3 is built from 18 residues. For the CDR3, the DNA is TGTGCTAGTGGTTTGATCCGGGACGGAAGCTCTGGGGCCAACGTCCTGACTTTC. The encoded protein is CASGLIRDGSSGANVLTF. The full variable domain, in which reference TRBV12-5 and TRBJ2-6 provide the parts outside the CDR3, is DARVTQTPRHKVTEMGQEVTMRCQPILGHNTVFWYRQTMMQGLELLAYFRNRAPLDDSGMPKDRFSAEMPDATLATLKIQPSEPRDSAVYFCASGLIRDGSSGANVLTFGAGSRLTVL.

Here the CDR3 DNA reads TGCAGCGTACTCACTGGACAGGGGATCTACGAGCAGTACTTC. Translation gives CSVLTGQGIYEQYF. The chain links TRBV29-1 to TRBJ2-7; 9 positions match TRBD1. The germline gives CDR1 SQVTM, CDR2 ANQGSEA. With 6 bases clipped from V and 3 bases from J, the junction kept 9 bases outside the gene matches. The CDR3 extends over 14 amino acids.

The V gene is TRBV6-6, the J gene TRBJ1-4, with D perhaps matching TRBD1 (6 bases). V lost 7 bases, J lost 8 bases, and 14 bases lay in between. Germline V gene sequence: CDR1 MNHNY, CDR2 SVGAGI (reference sequence). This CDR3 contains 13 residues. The chain's CDR3 is CASIRGQGEKLFF. The CDR3 nucleotides are TGTGCCAGCATCAGGGGCCAGGGGGAAAAACTGTTTTTT.